This T cell receptor (beta chain) came from a study of cytomegalovirus exposure and HLA in healthy donors. Study overall: The 120 validation repertoires, a later analysis reported, used the same platform as the 600 to 700 first-cohort repertoires. Study conclusions and caveats: There were fewer than 200 TCR beta chains listed as cytomegalovirus-associated. The tendency of first-cohort TCR clusters to co-occur in the roughly 130 validation repertoires emerged from a later analysis.

This clone was observed a single time. The antigen remains undetermined. The method was immunoSEQ multiplex PCR; TCRdb's version includes in-frame clones alone and lacks a portion of them. Here the sample spans some 140,000 clones, about 86% being singletons. Trimming left V 6 bases short and J 0 bases short, with 11 bases between. This CDR3 has 15 residues. Germline CDR1 is SNHLY and CDR2 is FYNNEI. The source material was PBMCs. V and J are TRBV2 and TRBJ1-4, with D tentatively TRBD1 (5 bases). This sequence was found in a man younger than 30 in good health and CMV-seropositive. The CDR3 DNA sequence: TGTGCCAGCAGGCGGGACGGAACAACTAATGAAAAACTGTTTTTT. Translating gives CASRRDGTTNEKLFF.